This TCR beta chain originates from a study of T cells in Graves' hyperthyroidism and ophthalmopathy. The CDR3 extends over 14 amino acids. Trimming at V came to 0 bases and at J to 6 bases, leaving 0 bases not matched to a gene. Germline V lookup: CDR1 SGDLS, CDR2 YYNGEE. Using RNA transcripts as the source, TCR beta CDR3 regions were amplified. HTBI primers were the set used in a first-round RT-PCR of the TCR CDR3. Each CDR3 protein is one row after TCRdb ran MiXCR on the multiplex PCR reads. The sample has around 340,000 distinct CDR3 sequences; around 18% are singletons. This clonotype was observed many times.

Sequencing was done on a sample of blood. The chain is built from TRBV9 and TRBJ2-2; 9 bases map to TRBD2. The clonotype was recovered from a woman aged 40 to 55 with Graves' ophthalmopathy. Written as DNA, the CDR3 is TGTGCCAGCAGCGTAGTAGCGGGAGCCGGGGAGCTGTTTTTT. Translated, it gives CASSVVAGAGELFF.